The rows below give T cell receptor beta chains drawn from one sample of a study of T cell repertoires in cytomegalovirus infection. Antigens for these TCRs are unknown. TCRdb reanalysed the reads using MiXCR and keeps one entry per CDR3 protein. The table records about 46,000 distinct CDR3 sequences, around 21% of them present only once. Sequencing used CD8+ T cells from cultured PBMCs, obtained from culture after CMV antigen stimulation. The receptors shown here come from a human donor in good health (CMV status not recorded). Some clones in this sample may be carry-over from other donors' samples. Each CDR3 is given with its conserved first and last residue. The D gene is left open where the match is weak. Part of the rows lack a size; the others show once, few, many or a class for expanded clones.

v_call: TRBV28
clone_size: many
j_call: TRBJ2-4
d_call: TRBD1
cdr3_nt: TGTGCCAGCACCCCTGGGACAGCCTTAGCCAAAAACATTCAGTACTTC
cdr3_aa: CASTPGTALAKNIQYF

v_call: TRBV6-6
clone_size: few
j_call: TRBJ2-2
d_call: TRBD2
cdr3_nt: TGTGCCAGCAACGAGGTTCGGGGGGTCTCGGGGGAGCTGTTTTTT
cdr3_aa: CASNEVRGVSGELFF

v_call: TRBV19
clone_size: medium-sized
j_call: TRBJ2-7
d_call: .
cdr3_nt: TGTGCCAGTAGTAGCGGCCTGGACGCCTACGAGCAGTACTTC
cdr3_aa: CASSSGLDAYEQYF

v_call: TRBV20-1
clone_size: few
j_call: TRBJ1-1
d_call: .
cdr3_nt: TGCAGTGCTAGAGTAAACACTGAAGCTTTCTTT
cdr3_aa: CSARVNTEAFF

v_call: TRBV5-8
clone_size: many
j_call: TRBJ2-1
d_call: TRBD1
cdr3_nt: TGTGCCAGCACACACACGGGACAGGGGGCCTCCTACAATGAGCAGTTCTTC
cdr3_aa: CASTHTGQGASYNEQFF

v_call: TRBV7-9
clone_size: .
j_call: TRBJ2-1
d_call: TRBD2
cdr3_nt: TGTGCCAGCAGCTTACGCGGGAGGGCCGGAGATGAGCAGTTCTTC
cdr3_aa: CASSLRGRAGDEQFF

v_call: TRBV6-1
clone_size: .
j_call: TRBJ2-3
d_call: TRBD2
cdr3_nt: TGTGCCAGCAGTGAAGGGACTAGCGGGGTCACAGATACGCAGTATTTT
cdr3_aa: CASSEGTSGVTDTQYF

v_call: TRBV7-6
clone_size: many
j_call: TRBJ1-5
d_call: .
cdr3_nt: TGTGCCAGCAGCACCGGACCGGGGCAGCCCCAGCATTTT
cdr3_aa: CASSTGPGQPQHF

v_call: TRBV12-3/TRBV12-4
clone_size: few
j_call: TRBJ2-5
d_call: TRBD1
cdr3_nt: TGTGCCAGCAGTTTAGGCAGGGGGCCGGAGACCCAGTACTTC
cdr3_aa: CASSLGRGPETQYF

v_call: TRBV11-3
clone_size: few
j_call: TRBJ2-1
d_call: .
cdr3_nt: TGTGCCAGCAGCTTAGATCTGGGCAGGACCTACAATGAGCAGTTCTTC
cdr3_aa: CASSLDLGRTYNEQFF

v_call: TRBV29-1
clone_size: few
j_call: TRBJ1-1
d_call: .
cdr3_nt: TGCAGCGTTTTAGTCAGCACTGAAGCTTTCTTT
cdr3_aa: CSVLVSTEAFF

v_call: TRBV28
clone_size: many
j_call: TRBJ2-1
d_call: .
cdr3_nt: TGTGCCAGCAGAGGGGAGGACCCCAATGAGCAGTTCTTC
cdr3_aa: CASRGEDPNEQFF

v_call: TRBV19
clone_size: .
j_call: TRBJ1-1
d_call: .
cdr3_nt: TGTGCCAGTAGTATAGGACTCACTGAAGCTTTCTTT
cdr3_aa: CASSIGLTEAFF

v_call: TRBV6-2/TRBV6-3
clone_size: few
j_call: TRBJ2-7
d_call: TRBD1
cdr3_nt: TGTGCCAGCAATTGGGACAGGTCCGGGGAGCAGTACTTC
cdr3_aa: CASNWDRSGEQYF

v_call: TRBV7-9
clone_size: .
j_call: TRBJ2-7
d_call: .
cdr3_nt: TGTGCCAGCTCTTCTATAGGGCCGGCCGACGAGCAGTACTTC
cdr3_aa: CASSSIGPADEQYF

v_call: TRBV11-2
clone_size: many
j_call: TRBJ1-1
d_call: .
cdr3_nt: TGTGCCAGCAGCCAGACAGCCTCGAACACTGAAGCTTTCTTT
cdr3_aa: CASSQTASNTEAFF

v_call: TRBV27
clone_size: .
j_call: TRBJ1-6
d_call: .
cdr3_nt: TGTGCCAGCAGTAGGAGCTCCTATAATTCACCCCTCCACTTT
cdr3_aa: CASSRSSYNSPLHF

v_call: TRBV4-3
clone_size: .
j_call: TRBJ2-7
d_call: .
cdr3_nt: TGCGCCAGCAGCCCCGGACAATTCTCCTACGAGCAGTACTTC
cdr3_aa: CASSPGQFSYEQYF

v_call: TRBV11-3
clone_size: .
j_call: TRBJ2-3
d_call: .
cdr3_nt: TGTGCCAGCAGCCTGGCCAGTGAGGCAGATACGCAGTATTTT
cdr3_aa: CASSLASEADTQYF

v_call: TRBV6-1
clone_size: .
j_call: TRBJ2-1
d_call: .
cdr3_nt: TGTGCCAGCAGTGAAGCGGGGCCCTGGACGGGCTACAATGAGCAGTTCTTC
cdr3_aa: CASSEAGPWTGYNEQFF

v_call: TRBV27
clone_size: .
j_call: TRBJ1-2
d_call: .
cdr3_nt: TGTGCCAGCAGTCCGCAAATGGTTAGGATTGCCCCTTGGGGCTACACCTTC
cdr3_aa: CASSPQMVRIAPWGYTF

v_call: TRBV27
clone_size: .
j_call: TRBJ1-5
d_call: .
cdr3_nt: TGTGCCAGCAGTTTATTTGGGGGTCAGCCCCAGCATTTT
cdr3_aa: CASSLFGGQPQHF

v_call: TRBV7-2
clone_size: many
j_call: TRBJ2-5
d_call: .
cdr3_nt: TGTGCCAGCCGTCGGACAGAAGAAGAGACCCAGTACTTC
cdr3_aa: CASRRTEEETQYF

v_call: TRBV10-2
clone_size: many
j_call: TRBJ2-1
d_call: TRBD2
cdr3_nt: TGCGCCAGCAGTGTAGGCGGGAGCCACAATGAGCAGTTCTTC
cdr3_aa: CASSVGGSHNEQFF

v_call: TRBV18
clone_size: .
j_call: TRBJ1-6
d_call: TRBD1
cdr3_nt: TGTGCCAGCTCAATAGGGACAGAGAGCTCCTATAATTCACCCCTCCACTTT
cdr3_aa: CASSIGTESSYNSPLHF

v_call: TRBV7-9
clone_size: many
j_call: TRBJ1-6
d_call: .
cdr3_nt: TGTGCCAGCAGCTTATTAGTAGGACCGGACTCACCCCTCCACTTT
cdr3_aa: CASSLLVGPDSPLHF

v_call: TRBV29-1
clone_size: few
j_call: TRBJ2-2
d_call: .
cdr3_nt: TGCAGCGTTAGCTTATTCCCAGCGGAGAACACCGGGGAGCTGTTTTTT
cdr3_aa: CSVSLFPAENTGELFF

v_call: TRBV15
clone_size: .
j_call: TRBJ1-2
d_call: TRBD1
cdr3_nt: TGTGCCACCGCCCGGACAGGGCTGAACTATGGCTACACCTTC
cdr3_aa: CATARTGLNYGYTF

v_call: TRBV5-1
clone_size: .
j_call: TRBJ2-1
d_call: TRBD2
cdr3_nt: TGCGCCAGCAGCTTGTCGGGGGGGGGGCCCGAGCAGTTCTTC
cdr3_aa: CASSLSGGGPEQFF

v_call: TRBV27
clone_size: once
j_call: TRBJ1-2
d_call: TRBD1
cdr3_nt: TGTGCCAGTATACCGACAGGGGACTATGGCTACACCTTC
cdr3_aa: CASIPTGDYGYTF

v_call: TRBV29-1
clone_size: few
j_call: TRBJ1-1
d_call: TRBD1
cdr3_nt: TGCAGCGTTGAAGACGGGACAGTTCAAGCTTTCTTT
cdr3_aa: CSVEDGTVQAFF

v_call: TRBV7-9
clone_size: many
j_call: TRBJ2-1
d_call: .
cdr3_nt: TGTGCCAGCAGCTTAGAGGATAGCTACAATGAGCAGTTCTTC
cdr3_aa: CASSLEDSYNEQFF

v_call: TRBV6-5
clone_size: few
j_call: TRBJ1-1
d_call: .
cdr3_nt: TGTGCCAGCCGAGGGGAAAGCGGAGCTTTCTTT
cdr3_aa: CASRGESGAFF

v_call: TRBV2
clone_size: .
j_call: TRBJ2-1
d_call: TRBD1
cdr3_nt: TGTGCCAGCAGTGAAGGGACAGGGAGCCATGAGCAGTTCTTC
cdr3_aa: CASSEGTGSHEQFF